These 16 T cell receptor beta chains were sequenced from one sample in a study of T cells in Graves' hyperthyroidism and ophthalmopathy. Amplification targeted TCR beta CDR3 regions from RNA transcripts. The TCR CDR3 first-round RT-PCR relied on the HTBI primer set. TCRdb reprocessed the multiplex PCR reads with MiXCR, giving one entry per CDR3 protein. Of around 400,000 distinct CDR3 sequences in the sample, approximately 14% were seen once. Sequencing was done on a sample of blood. These receptors were collected from a woman aged 18-35 years with Graves' hyperthyroidism that later progressed to Graves' ophthalmopathy.

This clonotype was detected many times. The chain carries TRBV6-1 and TRBJ2-5; 10 bases are shared with TRBD2. This CDR3 spans 16 amino acids. Per germline, CDR1 MNHNS and CDR2 SASEGT. Trimming removed 5 bases from V and 5 bases from J; junction bases left unmatched: 11. The CDR3 spells CASSSSSGRAYETQYF. The CDR3 nucleotides read TGTGCCAGCAGTTCATCAAGCGGGAGGGCCTACGAGACCCAGTACTTC.

This clonotype was picked up many times. The V gene is TRBV12-3 or TRBV12-4, the J gene TRBJ2-7; the D gene is possibly TRBD2 (5 bases). Between the trimmed V and J ends, which lost 1 base and 3 bases, there was a span of 10 bases. CDR3 length: 14 amino acids. The CDR3 region is CASSLGAGVYEQYF. The CDR3 nucleotides read TGTGCCAGCAGTTTAGGGGCCGGGGTCTACGAGCAGTACTTC.

This clonotype was seen more than once but under ten times. V and J are TRBV6-1 and TRBJ2-7, with TRBD1 as a possible D gene (6 bases). This CDR3 is built from 13 residues. CDR1 MNHNS and CDR2 SASEGT come from the germline V gene. V lost 7 bases and J 0 bases, leaving 10 bases between the germline ends. As DNA, the CDR3 is TGTGCCAGCACCGAAGGGGGCTCCTACGAGCAGTACTTC. Translated, it gives CASTEGGSYEQYF.

The gene calls are TRBV14 and TRBJ2-2; TRBD1 agrees at 8 bases. The CDR3 sequence is 17 residues long. Germline CDR1 reads SGHDN; CDR2 reads FVKESK. V was pared by 0 bases and J by 4 bases, with 7 bases of the junction left unmatched. The CDR3 DNA reads TGTGCCAGCAGCCAAGATTCCGGACAGGGAGGCACCGGGGAGCTGTTTTTT. This sequence encodes CASSQDSGQGGTGELFF.

The chain joins TRBV4-1 to TRBJ1-3, with unresolved D. Germline loops: CDR1 MGHRA, CDR2 YSYEKL. The CDR3 length is 14 residues. The V gene lost 0 bases and the J gene lost 1 base, with 4 bases spanning the gap. CDR3 region: CASSQEDSGNTIYF. The CDR3 nucleotides are TGCGCCAGCAGCCAAGAGGATTCTGGAAACACCATATATTTT.

The chain has TRBV10-3 and TRBJ2-2; TRBD1 or TRBD2 may be the D gene (7 bases each). V lost 6 bases and J lost 4, with 24 bases in between. The germline CDR1 and CDR2 sequences are ENHRY and SYGVKD. The CDR3 sequence is 18 residues long. The CDR3 is CAIRSTGAAGDVTGELFF. CDR3 nucleotides: TGTGCCATCAGGTCCACAGGGGCCGCGGGAGATGTCACCGGGGAGCTGTTTTTT.

This clonotype came up a few times. The chain carries TRBV6-1 and TRBJ2-7; 8 bases align to TRBD1. The CDR3 contains 14 residues. Germline CDR1 reads MNHNS; CDR2 reads SASEGT. After removal of 6 bases from V and 3 bases from J, the junction contained 7 bases not matched to a gene. The CDR3 reads CASSIGQGGYEQYF. The CDR3 DNA is TGTGCCAGCAGCATCGGACAGGGCGGCTACGAGCAGTACTTC.

This clonotype showed up just a few times. The CDR3 spells CASSLTSGGLDTQYF. For the CDR3, the DNA is TGTGCCAGCAGTTTGACTAGCGGGGGCCTGGATACGCAGTATTTT. The V and J genes are TRBV27 and TRBJ2-3, with 12 positions matching TRBD2. CDR1 and CDR2 from the germline V gene are MNHEY and SMNVEV (reference sequence). J gave up 6 bases and V 3 bases, and 4 bases lay outside the gene matches. The CDR3 consists of 15 residues.

The sample holds a few counts of this clonotype. J is TRBJ2-2 and V is TRBV29-1, with 9 bases identical to TRBD1. The germline V gene has CDR1 SQVTM and CDR2 ANQGSEA. Trimming removed 4 bases from V and 6 bases from J; junction bases left unmatched: 9. The CDR3 covers 15 residues. CDR3 region: CSVVEQGALAGELFF. The CDR3 DNA is TGCAGCGTTGTGGAACAGGGGGCTCTTGCCGGGGAGCTGTTTTTT.

This clonotype has at least ten counts. The chain joins TRBV11-2 to TRBJ2-7, with D perhaps assigned TRBD1 or TRBD2 (7 bases each). Germline values: CDR1 SGHAT, CDR2 FQNNGV. The CDR3 has 17 amino acids. V was trimmed by 2 bases and J by 4 bases, leaving 21 bases between them. CDR3: CASSLIAKGGGRYEQYF. CDR3 nucleotide sequence: TGTGCCAGCAGCTTAATCGCCAAGGGAGGGGGCCGGTACGAGCAGTACTTC. Supplemented by reference TRBV11-2 and TRBJ2-7, the full variable domain reads EAGVAQSPRYKIIEKRQSVAFWCNPISGHATLYWYQQILGQGPKLLIQFQNNGVVDDSQLPKDRFSAERLKGVDSTLKIQPAKLEDSAVYLCASSLIAKGGGRYEQYFGPGTRLTVT.

This clonotype was counted many times. CDR3 amino acids: CASISTSVSSYEQYF. The CDR3 DNA reads as TGTGCCAGCATCAGTACTAGCGTCAGCTCCTACGAGCAGTACTTC. The chain has TRBV7-2 and TRBJ2-7; 7 bases are shared with TRBD2. This CDR3 region has 15 residues. In germline, CDR1 is SGHTA, CDR2 FQGNSA. The junction had 9 bases not matched to a gene; V was cut back by 7 bases and J by 0 bases.

The CDR3 coding sequence is TGCAGTGCTAGGCCCGCTCGTCTAGCGGGCAAGAACACCGGGGAGCTGTTTTTT. Protein sequence: CSARPARLAGKNTGELFF. J is TRBJ2-2 and V is TRBV20-1, with 8 bases matching TRBD2. Germline V lookup: CDR1 DFQATT, CDR2 SNEGSKA (reference sequence). This CDR3 is built from 18 residues. Germline trimming cut 3 bases from V and 1 base from J; bases unmatched to any gene: 13.

At least ten counts were recorded for this clonotype. V usage is TRBV10-3 and J usage is TRBJ2-5, with 7 bases lining up with TRBD2. The CDR3 is 15 amino acids. Germline lookup yields CDR1 ENHRY and CDR2 SYGVKD. With 0 bases clipped from V and 7 bases from J, the junction kept 8 bases outside the gene matches. The CDR3 loop is CAISESGLEGGTQYF. Written as DNA, the CDR3 is TGTGCCATCAGTGAGTCCGGACTAGAAGGAGGGACCCAGTACTTC.

This clonotype was picked up a small number of times. The chain combines TRBV24-1 with TRBJ2-1, with 7 bases lining up with TRBD1. V lost 1 base, J lost 4 bases, and 6 bases stayed unmatched. This CDR3 comprises 16 residues. Germline loops: CDR1 KGHDR, CDR2 SFDVKD. In DNA form, the CDR3 reads TGTGCCACCAGTGATTTAAGGGGGCCCGGGTACAATGAGCAGTTCTTC. Translating gives CATSDLRGPGYNEQFF.

In this sample, this clonotype turned up many times. This chain connects TRBV11-2 to TRBJ2-1, with D possibly being TRBD1 (5 bases). V lost 2 bases and J 0 bases, leaving 11 bases between the germline ends. The germline V gene encodes CDR1 SGHAT and CDR2 FQNNGV. This CDR3 comprises 16 residues. The CDR3 DNA sequence: TGTGCCAGCAGCTTACGAACAGGCCGCTCCTACAATGAGCAGTTCTTC. Its translation: CASSLRTGRSYNEQFF.

This clonotype was recorded a few times. The chain is built from TRBV18 and TRBJ2-7; D not certain. The V gene lost 2 bases and the J gene lost 1 base, with 12 bases spanning the gap. The CDR3 loop spans 15 amino acids. Germline CDR1 is KGHSH and CDR2 is LQKENI. This CDR3 reads CASSPAGFDSYEQYF. As DNA, the CDR3 is TGTGCCAGCTCACCAGCCGGGTTCGATTCCTACGAGCAGTACTTC.